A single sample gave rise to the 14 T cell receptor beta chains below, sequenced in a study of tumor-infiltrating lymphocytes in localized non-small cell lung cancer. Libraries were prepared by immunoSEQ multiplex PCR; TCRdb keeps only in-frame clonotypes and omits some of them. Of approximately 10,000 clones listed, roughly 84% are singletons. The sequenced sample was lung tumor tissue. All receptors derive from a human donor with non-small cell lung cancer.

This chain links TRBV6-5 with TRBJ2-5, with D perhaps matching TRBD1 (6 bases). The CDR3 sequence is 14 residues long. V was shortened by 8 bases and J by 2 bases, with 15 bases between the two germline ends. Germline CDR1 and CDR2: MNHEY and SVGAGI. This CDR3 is CASGNRVKQETQYF. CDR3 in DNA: TGTGCCAGCGGGAACAGGGTGAAACAAGAGACCCAGTACTTC.

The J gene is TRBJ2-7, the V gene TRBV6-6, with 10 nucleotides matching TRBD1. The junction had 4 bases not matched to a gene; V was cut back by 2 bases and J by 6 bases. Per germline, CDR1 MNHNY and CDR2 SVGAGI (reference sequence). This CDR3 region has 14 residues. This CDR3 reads CASSYLTGGSEQYF. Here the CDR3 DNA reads TGTGCCAGCAGTTACCTGACAGGGGGCTCCGAGCAGTACTTC.

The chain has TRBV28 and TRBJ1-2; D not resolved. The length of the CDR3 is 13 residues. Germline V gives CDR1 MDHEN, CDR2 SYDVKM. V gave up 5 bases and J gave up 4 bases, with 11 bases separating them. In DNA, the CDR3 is TGTGCCAGCAGTCCCGGCAGGTTCTATGGCTACACCTTC. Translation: CASSPGRFYGYTF.

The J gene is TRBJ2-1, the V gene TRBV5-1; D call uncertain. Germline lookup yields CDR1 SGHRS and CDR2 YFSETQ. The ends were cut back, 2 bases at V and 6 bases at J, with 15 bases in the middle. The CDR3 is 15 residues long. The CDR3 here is CASSFLAAAPNEQFF. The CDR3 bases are TGCGCCAGCAGCTTCCTCGCGGCAGCCCCCAATGAGCAGTTCTTC.

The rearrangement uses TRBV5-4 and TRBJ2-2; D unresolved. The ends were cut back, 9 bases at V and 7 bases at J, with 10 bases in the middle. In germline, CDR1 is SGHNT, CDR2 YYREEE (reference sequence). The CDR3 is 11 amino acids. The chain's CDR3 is CATRQGGELFF. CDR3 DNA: TGTGCCACCAGGCAAGGCGGGGAGCTGTTTTTT.

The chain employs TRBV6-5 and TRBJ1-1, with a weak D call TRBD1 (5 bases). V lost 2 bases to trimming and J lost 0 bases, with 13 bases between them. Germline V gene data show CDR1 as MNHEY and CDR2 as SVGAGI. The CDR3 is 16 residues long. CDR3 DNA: TGTGCCAGCAGTTACCGTACGAGGACACTGAACACTGAAGCTTTCTTT. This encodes CASSYRTRTLNTEAFF.

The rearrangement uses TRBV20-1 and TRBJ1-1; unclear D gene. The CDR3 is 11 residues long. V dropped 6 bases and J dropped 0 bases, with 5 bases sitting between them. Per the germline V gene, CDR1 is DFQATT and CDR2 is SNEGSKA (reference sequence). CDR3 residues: CSAMVNTEAFF. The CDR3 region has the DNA TGCAGTGCGATGGTGAACACTGAAGCTTTCTTT.

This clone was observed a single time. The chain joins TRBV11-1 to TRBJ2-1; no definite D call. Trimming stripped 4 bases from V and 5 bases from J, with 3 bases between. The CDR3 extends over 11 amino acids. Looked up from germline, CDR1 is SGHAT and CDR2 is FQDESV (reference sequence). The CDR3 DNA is TGTGCCAGCAGCTACGACAATGAGCAGTTCTTC. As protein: CASSYDNEQFF.

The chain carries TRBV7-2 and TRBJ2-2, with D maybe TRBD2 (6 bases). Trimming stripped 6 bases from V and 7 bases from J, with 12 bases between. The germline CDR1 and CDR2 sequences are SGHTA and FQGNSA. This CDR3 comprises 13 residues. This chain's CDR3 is CASRGVGSGELFF. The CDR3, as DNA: TGTGCCAGCAGAGGGGTCGGGAGCGGGGAGCTGTTTTTT.

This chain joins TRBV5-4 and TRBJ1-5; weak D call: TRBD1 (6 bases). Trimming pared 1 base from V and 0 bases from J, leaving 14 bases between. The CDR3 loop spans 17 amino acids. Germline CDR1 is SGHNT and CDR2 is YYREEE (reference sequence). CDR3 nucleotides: TGTGCCAGCAGCTTGTTGCCAGGGGAATATAGCAATCAGCCCCAGCATTTT. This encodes CASSLLPGEYSNQPQHF.

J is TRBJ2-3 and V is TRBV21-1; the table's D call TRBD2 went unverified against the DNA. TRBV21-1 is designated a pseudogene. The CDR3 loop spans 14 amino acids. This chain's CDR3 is CASSTWDFTDTQYF. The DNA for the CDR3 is TGTGCCAGCAGCACTTGGGACTTCACAGATACGCAGTATTTT.

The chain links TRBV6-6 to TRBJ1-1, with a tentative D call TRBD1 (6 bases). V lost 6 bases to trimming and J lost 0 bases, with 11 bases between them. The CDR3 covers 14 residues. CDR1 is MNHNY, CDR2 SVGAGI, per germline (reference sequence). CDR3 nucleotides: TGTGCCAGCAGAGGGGGTCAGTTGAACACTGAAGCTTTCTTT. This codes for CASRGGQLNTEAFF.

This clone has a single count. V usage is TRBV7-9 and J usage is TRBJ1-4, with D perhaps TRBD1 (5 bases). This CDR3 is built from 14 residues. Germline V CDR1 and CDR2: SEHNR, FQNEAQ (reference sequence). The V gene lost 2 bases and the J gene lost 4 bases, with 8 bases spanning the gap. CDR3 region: CASSLRGLNEKLFF. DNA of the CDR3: TGTGCCAGCAGCTTACGGGGACTTAATGAAAAACTGTTTTTT.

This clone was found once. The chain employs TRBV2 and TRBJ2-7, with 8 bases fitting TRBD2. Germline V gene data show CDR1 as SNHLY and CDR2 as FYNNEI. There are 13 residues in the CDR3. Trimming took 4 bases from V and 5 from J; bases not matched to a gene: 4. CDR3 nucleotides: TGTGCCAGCAGTGTAATAGCGGGAAACGAGCAGTACTTC. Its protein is CASSVIAGNEQYF.